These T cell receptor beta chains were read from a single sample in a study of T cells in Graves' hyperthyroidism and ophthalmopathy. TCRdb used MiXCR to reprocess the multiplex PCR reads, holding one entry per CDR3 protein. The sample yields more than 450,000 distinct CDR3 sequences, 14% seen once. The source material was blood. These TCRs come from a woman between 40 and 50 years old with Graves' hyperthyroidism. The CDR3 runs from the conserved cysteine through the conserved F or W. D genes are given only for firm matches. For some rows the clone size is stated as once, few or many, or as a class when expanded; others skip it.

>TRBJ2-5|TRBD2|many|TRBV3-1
TGTGCCAGCAGCCAAGGACTAGCGGCCCTCCAAGAGACCCAGTACTTC
CASSQGLAALQETQYF
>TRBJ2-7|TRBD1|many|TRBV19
TGTGCCAGCAGCGCCGGGACAGGGGCCTACGAGCAGTACTTC
CASSAGTGAYEQYF
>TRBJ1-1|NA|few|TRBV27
TGTGCCAGCAGTTTAGCAGACAGCCACACTGAAGCTTTCTTT
CASSLADSHTEAFF
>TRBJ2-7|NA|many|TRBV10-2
TGCGCCAGCAGTGAGTCTAGAACAGGGGGGGAGTACTTC
CASSESRTGGEYF
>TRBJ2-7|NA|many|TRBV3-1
TGTGCCAGCAGCCAAGCGGGGGCGGAAATAGAGCAGTACTTC
CASSQAGAEIEQYF
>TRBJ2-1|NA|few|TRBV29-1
TGCAGCGTTGAAGGCCCGATAGCTAATGAGCAGTTCTTC
CSVEGPIANEQFF
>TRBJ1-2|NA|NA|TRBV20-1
TGCAGTGCTAGGACCGCACCCAACTATGGCTACACCTTC
CSARTAPNYGYTF
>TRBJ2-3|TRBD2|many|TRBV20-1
TGCAGTGCTAGGGGGACTAGCGGGATCAGCACAGATACGCAGTATTTT
CSARGTSGISTDTQYF
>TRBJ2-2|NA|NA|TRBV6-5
NA
CASSSSRAGELFF
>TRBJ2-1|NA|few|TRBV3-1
TGTGCCAGCAGCCAACCCCGCCGGGAGCAGTTCTTC
CASSQPRREQFF
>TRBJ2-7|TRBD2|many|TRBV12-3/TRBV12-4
TGTGCCAGCAAGGGAGGGCCCTACGAGCAGTACTTC
CASKGGPYEQYF
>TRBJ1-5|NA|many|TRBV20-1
TGCAGTGCTCGCGACGGTAATCAGCCCCAGCATTTT
CSARDGNQPQHF
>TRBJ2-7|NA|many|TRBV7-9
TGTGCCAGCAGCTTAGGCAGACAGACCTACGAGCAGTACTTC
CASSLGRQTYEQYF
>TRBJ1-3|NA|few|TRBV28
TGTGCCAGCACAAAATCGGAGGGAATCTTCGGAAACACCATATATTTT
CASTKSEGIFGNTIYF
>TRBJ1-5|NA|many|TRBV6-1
TGTGCCACCCGAACGGACAGAAGCAATCAGCCCCAGCATTTT
CATRTDRSNQPQHF
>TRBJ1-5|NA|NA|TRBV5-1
TGCGCCAGCAGCTTGGCCCCCGGGAACAATCAGCCCCAGCATTTT
CASSLAPGNNQPQHF
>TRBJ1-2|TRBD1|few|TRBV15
TGTGCCACCAGCAGAGATCTGGCAGGGGGTCTCTATGGCTACACCTTC
CATSRDLAGGLYGYTF
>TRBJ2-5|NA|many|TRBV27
TGTGCCAGCAGATTTGGAGAGACCCAGTACTTC
CASRFGETQYF
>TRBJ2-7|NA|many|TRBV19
TGTGCCAGTAGTACGACGGACATACCCTACGAGCAGTACTTC
CASSTTDIPYEQYF
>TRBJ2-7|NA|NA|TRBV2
TGTGCCAGCAGTCCCGGACAGCTCGGCTCCTACGAGCAGTACTTC
CASSPGQLGSYEQYF
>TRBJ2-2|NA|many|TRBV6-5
TGTGCCAGCAGTTACGGGCCATCCGGCGGGGAGCTGTTTTTT
CASSYGPSGGELFF
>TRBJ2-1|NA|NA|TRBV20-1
TGCAGTGCTAGAGATATCAGGGGGCAGTTCTTC
CSARDIRGQFF
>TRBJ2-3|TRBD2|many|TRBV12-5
TGTGCTAGTGGTTTGGGACTAGCGGGAGGGGCAGATACGCAGTATTTT
CASGLGLAGGADTQYF
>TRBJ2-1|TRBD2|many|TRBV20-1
TGCAGTGCTAGAGGCGGACTAGCGGGGGACAGTGAGCAGTTCTTC
CSARGGLAGDSEQFF
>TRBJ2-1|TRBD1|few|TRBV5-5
TGTGCCAGCAGTACACAGGGGGCCTCGTACAATGAGCAGTTCTTC
CASSTQGASYNEQFF
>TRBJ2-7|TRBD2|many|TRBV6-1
TGTGCCAGCAGTGCGGGGGGACCCTACGAGCAGTACTTC
CASSAGGPYEQYF
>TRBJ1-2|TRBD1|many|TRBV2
TGTGCCAGCAGCCGGACAGGACCCTATGGCTACACCTTC
CASSRTGPYGYTF
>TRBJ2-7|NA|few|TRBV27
TGTGCCAGCAGTCCCAGGGAATCCTACGAGCAGTACTTC
CASSPRESYEQYF
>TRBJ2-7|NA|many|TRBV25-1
TGTGCCAGCAGTGAATCTCGGGTGCCATCCTACGAGCAGTACTTC
CASSESRVPSYEQYF
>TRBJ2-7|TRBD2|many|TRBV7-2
TGTGCCAGCAGCTTAGCGCATGGGACTAGCGGGAGGGCCTACGAGCAGTACTTC
CASSLAHGTSGRAYEQYF
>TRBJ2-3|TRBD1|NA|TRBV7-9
TGTGCCAGCACCAGAATCGGACAGGGTGGAGATACGCAGTATTTT
CASTRIGQGGDTQYF
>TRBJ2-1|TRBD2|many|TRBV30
TGTGCCTGGAGTGTACTAGCGGGTAACGATGAGCAGTTCTTC
CAWSVLAGNDEQFF
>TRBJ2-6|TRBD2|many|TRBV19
TGTGCCAGTATTCCAAGACTAGCCTCTGGGGCCAACGTCCTGACTTTC
CASIPRLASGANVLTF